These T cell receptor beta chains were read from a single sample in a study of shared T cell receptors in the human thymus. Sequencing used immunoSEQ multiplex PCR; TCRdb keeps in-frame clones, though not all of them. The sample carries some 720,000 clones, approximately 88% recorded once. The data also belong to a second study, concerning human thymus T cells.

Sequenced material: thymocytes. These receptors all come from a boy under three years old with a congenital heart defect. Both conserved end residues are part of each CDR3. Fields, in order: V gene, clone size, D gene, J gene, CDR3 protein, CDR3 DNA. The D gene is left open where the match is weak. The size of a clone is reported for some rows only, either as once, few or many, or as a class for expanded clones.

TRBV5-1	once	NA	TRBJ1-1	CASSLNLGGTEAFF	TGCGCCAGCAGCTTGAACTTAGGGGGCACTGAAGCTTTCTTT
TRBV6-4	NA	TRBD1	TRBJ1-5	CASMDSGTGSNQPQHF	TGTGCCAGCATGGACTCTGGGACAGGTAGCAATCAGCCCCAGCATTTT
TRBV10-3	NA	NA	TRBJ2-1	CAISVHSSKVYNEQFF	TGTGCCATCAGTGTTCATTCTAGCAAGGTTTACAATGAGCAGTTCTTC
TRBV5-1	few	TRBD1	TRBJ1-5	CASSLPPRSARDRGPLGNQPQHF	TGCGCCAGCAGCTTGCCCCCACGAAGTGCCCGGGACAGGGGGCCCCTCGGTAATCAGCCCCAGCATTTT
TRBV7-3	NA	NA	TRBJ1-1	CASSLGQRERNFF	TGTGCCAGCAGCTTAGGTCAGAGGGAGAGAAATTTCTTT
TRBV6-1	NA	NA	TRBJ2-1	CASSELSDGSSYNEQFF	TGTGCCAGCAGTGAACTGTCGGACGGGAGCTCCTACAATGAGCAGTTCTTC
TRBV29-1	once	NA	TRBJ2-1	CSVGGKGEHSYNEQFF	TGCAGCGTTGGGGGAAAGGGGGAACACTCCTACAATGAGCAGTTCTTC
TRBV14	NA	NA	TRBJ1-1	CASSQDPAGEPNTEAFF	TGTGCCAGCAGCCAAGATCCGGCAGGGGAGCCGAACACTGAAGCTTTCTTT
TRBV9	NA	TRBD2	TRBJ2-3	CASSDREGGIDTQYF	TGTGCCAGCAGCGACCGGGAGGGAGGTATAGATACGCAGTATTTT
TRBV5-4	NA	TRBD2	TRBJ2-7	CASTPNPGLAGAKAHEQYF	TGTGCCAGCACCCCGAACCCGGGACTAGCGGGAGCAAAGGCCCACGAGCAGTACTTC
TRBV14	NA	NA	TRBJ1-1	CASSPPPTGVDTEAFF	TGTGCCAGCAGCCCCCCCCCGACAGGTGTGGACACTGAAGCTTTCTTT
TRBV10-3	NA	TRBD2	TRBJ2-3	CAISEPAGEDTQYF	TGTGCCATCAGTGAGCCAGCGGGAGAAGATACGCAGTATTTT
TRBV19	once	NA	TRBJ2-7	CASSEGGREQYF	TGTGCCAGTAGTGAGGGCGGTAGGGAGCAGTACTTC
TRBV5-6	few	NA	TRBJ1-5	CASSGGDSNQPQHF	TGTGCCAGCAGCGGGGGGGACAGCAATCAGCCCCAGCATTTT
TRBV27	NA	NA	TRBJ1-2	CASRGGAGPSVGYTF	TGTGCCAGCAGGGGCGGGGCAGGCCCGAGTGTCGGCTACACCTTC
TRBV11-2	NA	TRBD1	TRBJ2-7	CASSFRMGQGACEQYF	TGTGCCAGCAGCTTCCGGATGGGACAGGGGGCGTGCGAGCAGTACTTC
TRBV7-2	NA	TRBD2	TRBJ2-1	CASSTSGRGNNEQFF	TGTGCCAGCAGCACAAGCGGGAGGGGGAACAATGAGCAGTTCTTC
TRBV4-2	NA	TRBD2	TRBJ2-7	CASSQVGEREEPYEQYF	TGTGCCAGCAGCCAAGTGGGGGAGCGGGAGGAGCCCTACGAGCAGTACTTC
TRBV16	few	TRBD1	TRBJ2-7	CASSQCLHRGDYEQYF	TGTGCCAGCAGCCAATGTTTGCACAGGGGGGACTACGAGCAGTACTTC
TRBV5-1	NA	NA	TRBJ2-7	CASSLVRGTSYEQYF	TGCGCCAGCAGCTTGGTTCGCGGGACCTCCTACGAGCAGTACTTC
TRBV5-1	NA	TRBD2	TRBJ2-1	CASSPGTSGAYNEQFF	TGCGCCAGCAGCCCAGGGACTAGCGGGGCCTACAATGAGCAGTTCTTC
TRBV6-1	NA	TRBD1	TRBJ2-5	CASSAPDRGQETQYF	TGTGCCAGCAGTGCCCCGGACAGGGGTCAAGAGACCCAGTACTTC
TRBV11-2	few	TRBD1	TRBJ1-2	CASSSRTGPVGYTF	TGTGCCAGCAGCTCCCGGACAGGTCCAGTCGGCTACACCTTC
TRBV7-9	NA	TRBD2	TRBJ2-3	CASSSPGLGGDTQYF	TGTGCCAGCAGCTCCCCGGGACTAGGGGGGGATACGCAGTATTTT
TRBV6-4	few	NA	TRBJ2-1	CASSPTVPWDEQFF	TGTGCCAGCAGCCCTACAGTCCCGTGGGATGAGCAGTTCTTC
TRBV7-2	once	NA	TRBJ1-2	CASSPRPRQTQNGYTF	TGTGCCAGCAGCCCTCGTCCCCGACAGACTCAAAATGGCTACACCTTC
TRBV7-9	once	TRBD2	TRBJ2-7	CASSLRAGYPEEYF	TGTGCCAGCAGCTTACGAGCGGGGTACCCAGAGGAGTACTTC
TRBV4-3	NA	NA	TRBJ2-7	CASSQDFGGKIDEQYF	TGCGCCAGCAGCCAAGATTTTGGGGGGAAGATCGACGAGCAGTACTTC
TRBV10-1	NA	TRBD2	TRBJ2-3	CASSETSGTDTQYF	TGCGCCAGCAGTGAGACTAGCGGCACAGATACGCAGTATTTT
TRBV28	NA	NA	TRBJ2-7	CASSLRGAAYEQYF	TGTGCCAGCAGTTTACGGGGGGCCGCCTACGAGCAGTACTTC
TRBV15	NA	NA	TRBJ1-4	CATSRVNEKLFF	TGTGCCACCAGCAGAGTAAATGAAAAACTGTTTTTT
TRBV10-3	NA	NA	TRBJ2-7	CAIETSEGRQYF	TGTGCCATCGAGACTAGTGAAGGGCGGCAGTACTTC
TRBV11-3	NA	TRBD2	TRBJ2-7	CASSLDPGTSGTCEQYF	TGTGCCAGCAGCTTAGATCCTGGGACTAGCGGGACTTGCGAGCAGTACTTC
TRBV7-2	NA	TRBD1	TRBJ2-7	CASSPHGDRGYEQYF	TGTGCCAGCAGCCCCCACGGTGACAGGGGTTACGAGCAGTACTTC
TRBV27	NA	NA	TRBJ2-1	CASNDSNEQFF	TGTGCCAGCAACGATAGCAATGAGCAGTTCTTC
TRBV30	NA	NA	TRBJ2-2	CAWTPAGTYTGELFF	TGTGCCTGGACCCCCGCGGGGACCTACACCGGGGAGCTGTTTTTT
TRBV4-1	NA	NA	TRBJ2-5	CASSQHEEGATGETQYF	TGCGCCAGCAGCCAGCATGAGGAGGGGGCAACGGGGGAGACCCAGTACTTC
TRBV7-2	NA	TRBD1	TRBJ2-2	CASRTRTGNTGELFF	TGTGCCAGCAGGACCCGGACAGGCAACACCGGGGAGCTGTTTTTT
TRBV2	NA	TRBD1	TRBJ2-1	CASSEWDRGAYEQFF	TGTGCCAGCAGTGAATGGGACAGGGGGGCGTATGAGCAGTTCTTC
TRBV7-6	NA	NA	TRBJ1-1	CASSFVGAGTEAFF	TGTGCCAGCAGCTTTGTGGGGGCAGGTACTGAAGCTTTCTTT
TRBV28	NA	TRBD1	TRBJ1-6	CASAQGTGGYNSPLHF	TGTGCCAGCGCCCAGGGGACAGGGGGTTATAATTCACCCCTCCACTTT
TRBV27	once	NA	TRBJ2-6	CASRRTRSGANVLTF	TGTGCCAGCAGACGAACTCGCTCTGGGGCCAACGTCCTGACTTTC
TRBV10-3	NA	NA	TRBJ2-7	CAIGSGAYEQYF	TGTGCCATCGGTTCCGGAGCCTACGAGCAGTACTTC
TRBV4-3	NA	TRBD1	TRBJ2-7	CASSYGTGESYEQYF	TGCGCCAGCAGCTATGGGACAGGGGAATCCTACGAGCAGTACTTC
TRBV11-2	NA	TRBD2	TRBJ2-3	CASSLDRISGRVPDTQYF	TGTGCCAGCAGCTTAGATCGGATCAGCGGGAGAGTCCCAGATACGCAGTATTTT
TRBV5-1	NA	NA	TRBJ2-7	CASSLVGSTDFEQYF	TGCGCCAGCAGCTTGGTGGGCAGCACGGATTTCGAGCAGTACTTC